The 22 T cell receptor beta chains reported below all come from one sample, sequenced in a study of cytomegalovirus exposure and HLA in healthy donors. PCR was performed using 60 Vbeta and 13 Jbeta primers. Assay used: immunoSEQ multiplex PCR; TCRdb lists only in-frame clones, some missing. This sample has 100,000 to 120,000 clones, with over 65% found just once. Sequencing was performed on PBMCs. Receptor source: a man aged 40-49 years in good health and CMV-seropositive.

The chain employs TRBV27 and TRBJ2-7, with 9 bases matching TRBD2. This CDR3 has 15 residues. The ends lost 4 bases at V and 6 bases at J; junction bases unmatched: 10. Germline V gene lookup returns CDR1 MNHEY and CDR2 SMNVEV (reference sequence). This chain's CDR3 is CASSSIAGVYGEQYF. DNA for the CDR3: TGTGCCAGCAGTTCGATAGCGGGAGTCTATGGCGAGCAGTACTTC.

This chain uses TRBV9 with TRBJ2-1; 12 nucleotides agree with TRBD2. This CDR3 is 14 amino acids long. Germline CDR1 SGDLS, CDR2 YYNGEE. Germline trimming cut 3 bases from V and 5 bases from J; bases unmatched to any gene: 0. CDR3 in amino acids: CASSGTSGNNEQFF. The CDR3 DNA is TGTGCCAGCAGCGGGACTAGCGGGAACAATGAGCAGTTCTTC.

The V call is TRBV9, the J call TRBJ2-3, with 8 bases that match TRBD2. There are 14 residues in the CDR3. Unmatched junction bases numbered 4, after V lost 7 bases and J lost 0 bases. CDR1 is SGDLS and CDR2 is YYNGEE in the germline V gene. In DNA form, the CDR3 reads TGTGCCAGCCAAACGGGGGGGAGCACAGATACGCAGTATTTT. Its translation is CASQTGGSTDTQYF.

DNA of the CDR3: TGTGCCGTCAAGGTACGGCGGGGGGGGTACAATGAGCAGTTCTTC. Encoded protein: CAVKVRRGGYNEQFF. The chain uses TRBV28 and TRBJ2-1; 9 bases align to TRBD2. The CDR3 sequence is 15 residues long. V shed 11 bases and J 4 bases; nucleotides not matched to a gene: 12. The germline V gene encodes CDR1 MDHEN and CDR2 SYDVKM.

This chain joins TRBV19 and TRBJ2-7; D remains unclear. Between the trimmed V and J ends, which lost 3 bases and 0 bases, there was a span of 3 bases. Per germline, CDR1 LNHDA and CDR2 SQIVND (reference sequence). CDR3 length: 12 amino acids. The CDR3: CASSIGSYEQYF. The CDR3 DNA follows: TGTGCCAGTAGTATCGGCTCCTACGAGCAGTACTTC. The variable domain in full, completed from reference TRBV19 and TRBJ2-7, reads DGGITQSPKYLFRKEGQNVTLSCEQNLNHDAMYWYRQDPGQGLRLIYYSQIVNDFQKGDIAEGYSVSREKKESFPLTVTSAQKNPTAFYLCASSIGSYEQYFGPGTRLTVT.

The chain has TRBV27 and TRBJ1-6, with a tentative D call TRBD1 (5 bases). This CDR3 has 13 residues. Trimming left V 2 bases short and J 8 bases short, with 7 bases between. Germline lookup yields CDR1 MNHEY and CDR2 SMNVEV (reference sequence). CDR3 sequence: CASSLARDSPLHF. CDR3 sequence (DNA): TGTGCCAGCAGTTTAGCCAGGGATTCACCCCTCCACTTT.

This chain joins TRBV18 and TRBJ2-6, with 7 positions matching TRBD1. Germline V gene data show CDR1 as KGHSH and CDR2 as LQKENI. Trimming removed 3 bases from V and 2 bases from J; junction bases left unmatched: 1. This CDR3 region has 15 residues. The CDR3, as DNA: TGTGCCAGCTCACCCGACAGGGCTGGGGCCAACGTCCTGACTTTC. Amino acids: CASSPDRAGANVLTF.

This clone has just a few counts. The V and J genes are TRBV9 and TRBJ2-1; D uncertain. This CDR3 region has 15 residues. V shed 0 bases and J shed 0 bases, with 7 bases lying between them. Germline CDR1 SGDLS, CDR2 YYNGEE. CDR3 amino acids: CASSVGPNSYNEQFF. DNA for the CDR3: TGTGCCAGCAGCGTAGGTCCCAACTCCTACAATGAGCAGTTCTTC.

The rearrangement uses TRBV19 and TRBJ2-7, with a tentative D call TRBD1 (5 bases). Germline CDR1 and CDR2: LNHDA and SQIVND (reference sequence). Trimming took off 3 bases at V and 7 bases at J, with 19 bases between the two ends. This CDR3 contains 15 residues. The CDR3 DNA reads as TGTGCCAGTAGTATCTCTTTGGGGCTTCTGGGGGAGCAGTACTTC. As protein: CASSISLGLLGEQYF.

The chain recombines TRBV11-2 with TRBJ1-5; D is unresolved. Looked up from germline, CDR1 is SGHAT and CDR2 is FQNNGV. Between the trimmed V and J ends, which lost 2 bases and 0 bases, there was a span of 8 bases. The CDR3 length is 15 residues. DNA for the CDR3: TGTGCCAGCAGCTTAAACATTAATAGCAATCAGCCCCAGCATTTT. This encodes CASSLNINSNQPQHF.

J is TRBJ2-1 and V is TRBV7-8, with D possibly TRBD1 on 6 matching bases. V was trimmed by 1 base and J by 8 bases, leaving 9 bases between them. CDR1 is SGHVS and CDR2 is FQNEAQ in the germline V gene. This CDR3 is 13 amino acids long. CDR3 sequence (DNA): TGTGCCAGCAGCTTAGGGTGGGGGCATGAGCAGTTCTTC. Translated, it gives CASSLGWGHEQFF.

V gene TRBV19 combines with J gene TRBJ1-1, with D unclear. Germline lookup yields CDR1 LNHDA and CDR2 SQIVND (reference sequence). The CDR3 runs 13 residues. V lost 1 base and J 5 bases, leaving 8 bases between the germline ends. The CDR3 nucleotides are TGTGCCAGTAGTATAGGATGGGAGACTGAAGCTTTCTTT. Amino acids: CASSIGWETEAFF.

The rearrangement links TRBV29-1 to TRBJ2-7; the match to TRBD1 covers 9 bases. Germline lookup yields CDR1 SQVTM and CDR2 ANQGSEA. V lost 7 bases to trimming and J lost 6 bases; unmatched junction nucleotides: 7. This CDR3 has 12 amino acids. The CDR3 is CSGTGTGSEQYF. CDR3 bases: TGCAGCGGGACCGGGACAGGGAGCGAGCAGTACTTC.

The chain couples TRBV4-1 to TRBJ1-5, with a tentative D call TRBD1 (6 bases). CDR3 length: 15 residues. Germline V CDR1 and CDR2: MGHRA, YSYEKL. Trimming shortened V by 0 bases and J by 4 bases, and 10 bases separated the two germline ends. The CDR3 is CASSQDIQGNQPQHF. CDR3 DNA: TGCGCCAGCAGCCAAGATATTCAGGGGAATCAGCCCCAGCATTTT.

About this clone: The junction does not match germline at one end; this may be a read error. The chain couples TRBV7-9 to TRBJ1-2; D call uncertain. The CDR3 loop spans 16 amino acids. Germline CDR1 is SEHNR and CDR2 is FQNEAQ (reference sequence). The CDR3 DNA reads TGTTCCAGCAGCTTACCCCACCAAATAGCTAACTATGGCTACACCTTC. This translates into CSSSLPHQIANYGYTF.

This sequence joins TRBV6-5 and TRBJ2-1, with TRBD2 identical over 10 bases. CDR1 is MNHEY and CDR2 is SVGAGI in the germline V gene. The CDR3 spans 15 residues. V shed 2 bases, J shed 9 bases, and the junction held 7 bases outside the gene matches. CDR3 residues: CASSYGLAGASEQFF. As DNA, the CDR3 is TGTGCCAGCAGTTACGGGCTAGCGGGGGCCAGTGAGCAGTTCTTC.

The chain uses TRBV7-9 and TRBJ1-4; 9 nucleotides agree with TRBD1. The CDR3 is 16 amino acids. In germline, CDR1 is SEHNR, CDR2 FQNEAQ (reference sequence). With 5 bases clipped from V and 4 bases from J, the junction kept 8 bases outside the gene matches. The CDR3 region has the DNA TGTGCCAGCAGCCCCCAGGGACAGGGTGTTAATGAAAAACTGTTTTTT. It codes for CASSPQGQGVNEKLFF.

This chain joins TRBV6-1 and TRBJ2-7; TRBD2 matches at 10 bases. J was trimmed by 0 bases and V by 4 bases; bases with no gene match: 9. This CDR3 contains 17 residues. Germline CDR1 MNHNS, CDR2 SASEGT. In nucleotides, the CDR3 is TGTGCCAGCAGTGCCCGAGGAGCGGGAGGGCCCTCCTACGAGCAGTACTTC. Translation gives CASSARGAGGPSYEQYF.

The chain combines TRBV30 with TRBJ1-6, with 7 bases aligning to TRBD1. Germline V gene lookup returns CDR1 GTSNPN and CDR2 SVGIG (reference sequence). Trimming at V came to 3 bases and at J to 11 bases, leaving 16 bases not matched to a gene. This CDR3 has 16 amino acids. CDR3 in DNA: TGTGCCTGGAGCGGCACCCGGGACAGCCGATCTGCACCCCTCCACTTT. Amino acids: CAWSGTRDSRSAPLHF.

The rearrangement links TRBV28 to TRBJ1-2, with TRBD1 matching over 9 bases. Germline trimming cut 6 bases from V and 5 bases from J; bases unmatched to any gene: 1. Germline V lookup: CDR1 MDHEN, CDR2 SYDVKM. This CDR3 has 12 amino acids. The CDR3 coding sequence is TGTGCCAGCAGGACAGGGGGTTATGGCTACACCTTC. Translation: CASRTGGYGYTF.

The chain links TRBV13 to TRBJ1-6; no definite D call. The CDR3 is made up of 16 amino acids. The germline V and J ends were trimmed by 5 bases and 4 bases, with 15 bases remaining between them. Germline V gene lookup returns CDR1 PRHDT and CDR2 FYEKMQ (reference sequence). CDR3 loop: CASSHGAGRYNSPLHF. The CDR3 nucleotides are TGTGCCAGCAGCCACGGCGCGGGTCGGTATAATTCACCCCTCCACTTT.

The chain employs TRBV18 and TRBJ1-5; TRBD1 matches 8 bases. The junction had 5 bases not matched to a gene; V was cut back by 3 bases and J by 4 bases. Germline CDR1 KGHSH, CDR2 LQKENI. The CDR3 totals 15 residues. The CDR3 sequence: CASSPGTGDNQPQHF. CDR3 DNA: TGTGCCAGCTCACCCGGGACAGGCGATAATCAGCCCCAGCATTTT.